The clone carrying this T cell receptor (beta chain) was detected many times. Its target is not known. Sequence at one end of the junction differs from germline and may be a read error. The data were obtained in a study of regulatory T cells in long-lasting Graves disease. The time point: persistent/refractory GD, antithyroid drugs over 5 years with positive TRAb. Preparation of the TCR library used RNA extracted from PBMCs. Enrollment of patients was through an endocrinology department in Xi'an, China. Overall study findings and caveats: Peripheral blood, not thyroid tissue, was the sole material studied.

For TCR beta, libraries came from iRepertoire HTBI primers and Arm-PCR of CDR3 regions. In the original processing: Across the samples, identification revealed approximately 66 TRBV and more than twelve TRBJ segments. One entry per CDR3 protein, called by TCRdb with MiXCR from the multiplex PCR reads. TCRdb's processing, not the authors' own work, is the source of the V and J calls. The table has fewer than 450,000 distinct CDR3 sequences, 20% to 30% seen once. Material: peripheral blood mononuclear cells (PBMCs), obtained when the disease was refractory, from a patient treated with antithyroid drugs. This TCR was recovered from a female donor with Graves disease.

The CDR3 loop reads CASSLPSGSYEQYF. The CDR3 nucleotides read TGTGCCAGCAGTCTTCCCAGCGGGAGCTACGAGCAGTACTTC. This chain connects TRBV5-1 to TRBJ2-7; 8 nucleotides agree with TRBD2. CDR3 length equals 14 residues. Looked up from germline, CDR1 is SGHRS and CDR2 is YFSETQ.